This TCR beta chain was captured by sequencing in a study of early stage breast cancer tumors. Notes on the study in general: Functional markers like CD4, CD8 and FOXP3 were missed in bulk sequencing.

Unmatched junction bases numbered 2, after V lost 1 base and J lost 2 bases. The CDR3 is 15 residues long. Germline V gene lookup returns CDR1 LNHNV and CDR2 YYDKDF (reference sequence). This clone was found a few times. Its antigen is as yet unknown. Clones were sequenced by immunoSEQ multiplex PCR, and TCRdb holds only the in-frame ones, with some missing. The table records approximately 31,000 clones, around 75% of them present only once. This receptor was obtained from a person in their thirties with breast cancer. Sequencing was carried out using breast tumor tissue. V gene TRBV15 combines with J gene TRBJ2-1, with 7 bases aligning to TRBD2. The CDR3 coding sequence is TGTGCCACCAGCAGAGCTAGCGGAACCTACAATGAGCAGTTCTTC. Translated, it gives CATSRASGTYNEQFF.